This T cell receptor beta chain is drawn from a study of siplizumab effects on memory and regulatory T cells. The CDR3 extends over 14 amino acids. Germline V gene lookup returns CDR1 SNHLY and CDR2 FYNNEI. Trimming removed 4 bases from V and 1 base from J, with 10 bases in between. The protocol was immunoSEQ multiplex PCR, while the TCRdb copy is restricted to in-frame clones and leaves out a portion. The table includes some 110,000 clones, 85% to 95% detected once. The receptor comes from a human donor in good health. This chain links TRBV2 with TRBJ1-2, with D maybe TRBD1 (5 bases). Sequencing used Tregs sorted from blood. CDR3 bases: TGTGCCAGCAGTGCGGGACGGGTTAACTATGGCTACACCTTC. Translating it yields CASSAGRVNYGYTF.